This TCR beta chain originates from a study of shared clonotypes between healthy human individuals. Study overall: Aged between 18 and 49, the donors were a couple of women and three men.

Memory CD4+ cells were the fraction left after CD45RA+ naive selection. This was a deep-level run. It was across several immunoSEQ plates that each subset's genomic DNA was evenly split. The assay was immunoSEQ multiplex PCR, and TCRdb's table has in-frame clones only and misses some. This table holds 2 million to 3 million clones, over 85% found once. The CDR3 has 16 amino acids. From germline, CDR1 is MNHEY and CDR2 SVGAGI. Trimming removed 6 bases from V and 4 bases from J; junction bases left unmatched: 7. This TCR came from a man younger than 35 in good health. The rearrangement links TRBV6-5 to TRBJ2-1; 12 nucleotides match TRBD2. Sequencing was performed on naive CD4+ T cells sorted from blood. Subset given: CD45RA+ positively selected. The CDR3 loop is CASSYLAGGLYNEQFF. The CDR3, as DNA: TGTGCCAGCAGCTACCTAGCGGGGGGGCTGTACAATGAGCAGTTCTTC.